The rows below give T cell receptor beta chains drawn from one sample of a study of shared clonotypes between healthy human individuals. Using immunoSEQ multiplex PCR, the repertoire was profiled, and TCRdb retains in-frame clones only, with some absent. The sample has approximately 2.5 million clones; roughly nine tenths are singletons. The material sequenced was naive CD4+ T cells sorted from blood. The receptor source for this set is a man between 18 and 35 years old in good health. Each CDR3 is given with its conserved first and last residue. D genes are given only for firm matches.

d_call | j_call | v_call | cdr3_aa | cdr3_nt
. | TRBJ1-2 | TRBV19 | CASSIAGNNGYTF | TGTGCCAGTAGTATAGCAGGGAATAATGGCTACACCTTC
. | TRBJ1-2 | TRBV7-9 | CASSLSGAADGYTF | TGTGCCAGCAGCTTATCCGGGGCAGCGGATGGCTACACCTTC
. | TRBJ1-4 | TRBV5-1 | CASNQMGLASNEKLFF | TGCGCCAGCAATCAGATGGGGTTGGCGTCTAATGAAAAACTGTTTTTT
TRBD2 | TRBJ2-7 | TRBV10-3 | CAISESLVGTSENEQYF | TGTGCCATCAGTGAGTCGTTGGTAGGGACTAGCGAAAACGAGCAGTACTTC
. | TRBJ1-1 | TRBV7-2 | CASSLGKGPGVTEAFF | TGTGCCAGCAGCTTGGGAAAGGGGCCGGGGGTCACTGAAGCTTTCTTT
. | TRBJ2-3 | TRBV6-1 | CASSERQDTQYF | TGTGCCAGCAGTGAACGTCAGGATACGCAGTATTTT
. | TRBJ1-1 | TRBV7-2 | CASSLDFSGRQTEAFF | TGTGCCAGCAGCTTAGACTTTTCTGGCAGGCAAACTGAAGCTTTCTTT
TRBD1 | TRBJ2-7 | TRBV6-5 | CASSYATGAFNEQYF | TGTGCCAGCAGTTACGCGACAGGGGCGTTTAACGAGCAGTACTTC
TRBD1 | TRBJ1-2 | TRBV6-1 | CATTMEQGLRGYTF | TGTGCCACCACCATGGAACAGGGGTTGAGAGGCTACACCTTC
. | TRBJ1-1 | TRBV28 | CASSGQALRAFF | TGTGCCAGCAGTGGTCAGGCCTTGCGAGCTTTCTTT
. | TRBJ2-2 | TRBV13 | CASSLGLVANTGELFF | TGTGCCAGCAGCTTAGGACTAGTCGCGAACACCGGGGAGCTGTTTTTT
. | TRBJ1-1 | TRBV29-1 | CSVRWMEAISEAFF | TGCAGCGTTCGGTGGATGGAAGCAATATCTGAAGCTTTCTTT
TRBD1 | TRBJ2-7 | TRBV5-1 | CASSLGQVSYEQYF | TGCGCCAGCAGCCTGGGACAGGTCTCCTACGAGCAGTACTTC
. | TRBJ1-4 | TRBV7-9 | CASSDGAGKLFF | TGTGCCAGCAGCGACGGGGCCGGAAAACTGTTTTTT